This T cell receptor beta chain emerged from a study of control samples from healthy donors and cancer patients. Measured with immunoSEQ multiplex PCR; TCRdb has only the in-frame clones, and not every one. Found here are about 140,000 clones, less than 95% of them singletons; the top ten hold 7.1%. V was shortened by 3 bases and J by 4 bases, with 16 bases between the two germline ends. CDR1 LGHDT and CDR2 YNNKEL come from the germline V gene (reference sequence). This CDR3 is built from 17 residues. This TCR derives from a man aged 18 to 35 in good health. Sequenced sample: blood. V is TRBV3-1 (or the pseudogene TRBV3-2) and J is TRBJ1-6; tentatively, D is TRBD1 (5 bases). CDR3 region: CASSQDPGTVYNSPLHF. The CDR3 DNA reads TGTGCCAGCAGCCAGGATCCCGGGACGGTTTATAATTCACCCCTCCACTTT.